A selection of T cell receptor beta chains follows, all from one sample in a study of T cell responses to AZD1222 COVID-19 vaccine. Assay: immunoSEQ multiplex PCR; the TCRdb copy retains only in-frame clones and omits some. The profile covers 150,000 to 200,000 clones, with approximately 90% appearing a single time and 3.5% to 4.5% taken by the ten largest. Specimen: peripheral blood, collected 28 days after the second dose of the MenACWY control vaccine. These receptors were obtained from an adult who received the MenACWY meningococcal vaccine as a control. The CDR3 runs from the conserved cysteine through the conserved F or W. D genes are given only for firm matches. Size tells how often a clone was seen (once, few, many) or the class of an expanded clone, and some rows leave it out.

TRBV6-5	TRBJ1-6	once	TRBD1	CASGQDYSYNSPLHF	TGTGCCAGTGGACAGGATTACTCCTATAATTCACCCCTCCACTTT
TRBV5-6	TRBJ1-6	few	-	CASSLTRGRDSPLHF	TGTGCCAGCAGCTTGACTCGGGGGAGAGATTCACCCCTCCACTTT
TRBV25-1	TRBJ1-1	few	-	CASSTQGFDTEAFF	TGTGCCAGCAGCACACAGGGATTCGACACTGAAGCTTTCTTT
TRBV14	TRBJ1-3	-	-	CASSQVGSYSGNTIYF	TGTGCCAGCAGCCAAGTGGGGTCGTATTCTGGAAACACCATATATTTT
TRBV29-1	TRBJ1-1	few	TRBD1	CSALETGFPEAFF	TGCAGCGCGCTTGAGACAGGGTTCCCTGAAGCTTTCTTT
TRBV7-2	TRBJ1-2	-	-	CASRPLSQGHDGYTF	TGTGCCAGCAGACCCCTTAGTCAGGGACACGATGGCTACACCTTC
TRBV6-5	TRBJ2-7	-	TRBD1	CATQDRDGFEQYF	TGTGCCACCCAGGACAGGGATGGGTTCGAGCAGTACTTC
TRBV5-4	TRBJ1-1	-	-	CASSLGGANTEAFF	TGTGCCAGCAGCCTGGGGGGGGCGAACACTGAAGCTTTCTTT
TRBV10-3	TRBJ2-7	-	TRBD2	CAISEDPGGSNEQYF	TGTGCCATCAGTGAGGATCCTGGCGGGAGCAACGAGCAGTACTTC
TRBV30	TRBJ1-6	-	-	CAWSRLTGVNSPLHF	TGTGCCTGGAGTCGCCTGACCGGGGTTAATTCACCCCTCCACTTT
TRBV7-9	TRBJ1-2	-	-	CASSPTSNYGYTF	TGTGCCAGCAGCCCGACATCTAACTATGGCTACACCTTC
TRBV28	TRBJ1-2	-	-	CASSFEGYGYTF	TGTGCCAGCAGTTTCGAGGGATATGGCTACACCTTC
TRBV28	TRBJ2-5	-	-	CASSPWETQYF	TGTGCCAGCAGCCCGTGGGAGACCCAGTACTTC
TRBV7-3	TRBJ1-2	-	-	CASGAADAGDGYTF	TGTGCCAGCGGGGCCGCGGACGCTGGCGATGGCTACACCTTC
TRBV4-3	TRBJ2-7	-	TRBD2	CASSQIAGPGEQYF	TGCGCCAGCAGCCAAATAGCGGGACCGGGGGAGCAGTACTTC
TRBV4-2	TRBJ1-5	-	TRBD1	CASSETGGDGQPQHF	TGTGCCAGCAGCGAAACAGGGGGTGATGGTCAGCCCCAGCATTTT
TRBV6-4	TRBJ1-3	-	-	CASSETAFGNTIYF	TGTGCCAGCAGCGAGACAGCCTTTGGAAACACCATATATTTT
TRBV14	TRBJ1-6	-	-	CASSPTGGSYNSPLHF	TGTGCCAGCAGCCCAACGGGGGGCTCCTATAATTCACCCCTCCACTTT
TRBV28	TRBJ2-7	-	-	CASSSGHSYEQYF	TGTGCCAGCAGCTCCGGACACTCCTACGAGCAGTACTTC
TRBV5-1	TRBJ2-7	few	-	CASSLGQGIHEQYF	TGCGCCAGCAGCTTGGGGCAGGGGATACACGAGCAGTACTTC
TRBV3-1/TRBV3-2	TRBJ1-4	-	-	CASSQGTGANEKLFF	TGTGCCAGCAGCCAAGGGACGGGAGCTAATGAAAAACTGTTTTTT
TRBV3-1/TRBV3-2	TRBJ2-1	-	TRBD2	CASSHFAGGSYNEQFF	TGTGCCAGCAGCCATTTCGCGGGAGGATCCTACAATGAGCAGTTCTTC
TRBV25-1	TRBJ1-2	-	TRBD1	CASSGTGVNYGYTF	TGTGCCAGCAGTGGGACAGGGGTAAACTATGGCTACACCTTC
TRBV25-1	TRBJ1-2	once	-	CASSESSGHGYTF	TGTGCCAGCAGTGAATCATCAGGGCATGGCTACACCTTC